A single sample gave rise to the 6 T cell receptor beta chains below, sequenced in a study of CD8+CD57+ T cells in acquired aplastic anemia. Genomic DNA constituted the template upon which TCR beta VDJ and CDR3 profiling was performed. TCRdb independently ran MiXCR on the reads; one entry per CDR3 protein. The profile shows about half a million distinct CDR3 sequences, about a third of them singletons. An expansion of CD8+CD57+ cells by flow cytometry had been shown in patients chosen for sequencing. Sequencing used sorted CD4+, CD8+, or CD8+CD57+ T cells (not recorded which) from PBMCs. These TCRs come from a human donor with aplastic anemia.

This clonotype has a count of ten or more. The chain links TRBV2 to TRBJ1-4; no clear D gene. V shed 7 bases and J shed 7 bases, with 16 bases lying between them. CDR1 SNHLY and CDR2 FYNNEI come from the germline V gene. CDR3 size: 14 residues. CDR3 DNA: TGTGCCAGCATTGTTCTCTTTTCAACTGAAAAACTGTTTTTT. Translated: CASIVLFSTEKLFF.

This clonotype was counted ten times or more. The chain joins TRBV19 to TRBJ1-5, with unresolved D. Germline values: CDR1 LNHDA, CDR2 SQIVND (reference sequence). The CDR3 totals 13 residues. Deletions cut 5 bases from V and 4 bases from J, with 9 bases between. This CDR3 reads CASSSSWNQPQHF. CDR3 coding DNA: TGTGCCAGTAGTTCGTCCTGGAATCAGCCCCAGCATTTT.

This clonotype was counted at least ten times. The genes are TRBV15 and TRBJ1-2; the D is unclear. CDR3 length: 13 amino acids. With 2 bases removed from V and 7 bases from J, the gap between germline ends came to 11 bases. Germline assignment: CDR1 LNHNV and CDR2 YYDKDF (reference sequence). CDR3: CATSRINKLGYTF. The DNA of the CDR3 is TGTGCCACCAGCAGAATTAATAAGCTTGGCTACACCTTC.

This clonotype was recorded a few times. V and J are TRBV20-1 and TRBJ2-1, with a possible D match to TRBD2 (5 bases). Trimming cost V 1 base and J 2 bases, with 12 bases left between them. This CDR3 region has 15 residues. Per the germline V gene, CDR1 is DFQATT and CDR2 is SNEGSKA (reference sequence). CDR3 loop: CSARVSGRAYNEQFF. CDR3 coding DNA: TGCAGTGCTAGAGTTAGTGGGAGAGCCTACAATGAGCAGTTCTTC.

To note about this clonotype: One base away lies a much larger clone, so this may be a sequencing read error. J is TRBJ1-5 and V is TRBV20-1; D unclear. Germline V lookup: CDR1 DFQATT, CDR2 SNEGSKA (reference sequence). The germline V and J ends were trimmed by 3 bases and 2 bases, with 11 bases remaining between them. The CDR3 runs to 14 residues. CDR3 in amino acids: CSASPLSGNQPQHF. Here the CDR3 DNA reads TGCAGTGCTAGTCCCCTTAGTGGCAATCAGCCCCAGCATTTT.

This clonotype was seen ten or more times. The chain combines TRBV5-5 with TRBJ1-5, with D uncertain. The CDR3 totals 15 residues. The V gene lost 0 bases and the J gene lost 7 bases, with 14 bases spanning the gap. The germline gives CDR1 SGHKS, CDR2 YYEKEE (reference sequence). The CDR3 DNA reads TGTGCCAGCAGCTTGGCCCCTCTCACCCAGCAGCCCCAGCATTTT. It is translated as CASSLAPLTQQPQHF.